The present T cell receptor (beta chain) was sequenced within a study of regulatory T cells in long-lasting Graves disease. Study results and limitations: TRBV28, TRBJ1-2 and TRBJ2-5 were favored in persistent disease.

The germline CDR1 and CDR2 sequences are SGHAT and FQDESV (reference sequence). Trimming removed 5 bases from V and 6 bases from J, with 13 bases in between. The CDR3 covers 13 residues. Notes on this clonotype: What it binds is unknown. A read error may explain this, as a much larger clone is one base away.

Construction of the TCR beta libraries employed iRepertoire HTBI primers in conjunction with Arm-PCR of CDR3 regions. TCRdb re-called the multiplex PCR reads with MiXCR, one entry per CDR3 protein. The repertoire holds 350,000 to 450,000 distinct CDR3 sequences, less than 25% seen once, with around 21% in the top ten. Specified time point: persistent/refractory GD, antithyroid drugs over 5 years with positive TRAb. PBMC-extracted RNA yielded the TCR library. Peripheral blood, at 8.5 to 9 milliliters, went into EDTA tubes. The TCR was taken from a female donor with Graves disease. The chain combines TRBV11-1 with TRBJ1-1; D perhaps matches TRBD1 (6 bases). Sequenced here: peripheral blood mononuclear cells (PBMCs), sampled when the disease was refractory, from a patient treated with antithyroid drugs. CDR3 sequence (DNA): TGTGCCAGCAGCCTAAGGAGGGGGGCTGAAGCTTTCTTT. It is translated as CASSLRRGAEAFF.